The clone carrying this T cell receptor (beta chain) has only a few counts. Its antigen is not identified. As every portion of the isolated RNA was reverse transcribed, the sequencing read expressed TCRB transcripts. TCRdb's copy holds only in-frame clones and misses some; the assay was immunoSEQ multiplex PCR. This table has 300,000 to 350,000 clones, roughly 8% appearing once. The sample belongs to a study of beta chain features in type 1 diabetes. Study findings and constraints: Any HLA-type effect on TCRB rearrangement remained unresolved here. Among patients, naive, central memory and Treg TCRB repertoires appeared more similar than among healthy donors.

Trimming shortened V by 5 bases and J by 14 bases, and 15 bases separated the two germline ends. The CDR3 spans 11 residues. Germline V lookup: CDR1 SGHAT, CDR2 FQNNGV. The receptor was isolated from a woman under 30 in good health. The rearrangement uses TRBV11-2 and TRBJ1-2; a possible D gene is TRBD1 (6 bases). Sequenced sample: central memory CD4+ T cells from blood. The CDR3 region has the DNA TGTGCCAGCAGCCTAGGGGGGGCGAGGACCTTC. The encoded protein is CASSLGGARTF.